Presented here are 14 T cell receptor beta chains from one specimen sequenced in a study of CD8 T cells in ankylosing spondylitis. The study, taken as a whole, reports: Characteristic, it appeared, of ankylosing spondylitis blood was a TCR beta motif of eight highly homologous variants.

No antigen is known for these receptors. TCRdb redid the calling of the 5' RACE reads with MiXCR, one entry per CDR3 protein. The sample includes about 800,000 distinct CDR3 sequences, about an eighth of them seen just once. The sample comprised blood, either unsorted or a sorted T cell fraction (not recorded which). The source of these receptors is a male donor with ankylosing spondylitis.

The rearrangement joins TRBV7-2 to TRBJ2-7, with a tentative D call TRBD2 (6 bases). CDR1 is SGHTA and CDR2 is FQGNSA in the germline V gene. V gave up 1 base and J gave up 3 bases, with 13 bases separating them. The CDR3 extends over 15 amino acids. Written as DNA, the CDR3 is TGTGCCAGCAGCTTAGTTGGAGTGGGAGGCTACGAGCAGTACTTC. It translates to CASSLVGVGGYEQYF.

This clonotype has a count of ten or more. The CDR3 coding sequence is TGTGCCAGCAGTTTAAAGACAGCCACAGATACGCAGTATTTT. Translation gives CASSLKTATDTQYF. The rearrangement joins TRBV27 to TRBJ2-3, with TRBD1 as a possible D gene (5 bases). Germline V gene data show CDR1 as MNHEY and CDR2 as SMNVEV (reference sequence). CDR3 length equals 14 residues. Trimming left V 2 bases short and J 2 bases short, with 8 bases between.

There are a few counts of this clonotype. This chain connects TRBV29-1 to TRBJ2-5; D gene uncertain. Germline CDR1 is SQVTM and CDR2 is ANQGSEA. V shed 6 bases and J shed 5 bases, with 16 bases lying between them. The CDR3 consists of 13 residues. CDR3 residues: CSVGLNLRETQYF. CDR3 sequence (DNA): TGCAGCGTCGGCCTGAATTTGCGGGAGACCCAGTACTTC. Looking up the rest from reference TRBV29-1 and TRBJ2-5 gives the full variable domain: SAVISQKPSRDICQRGTSLTIQCQVDSQVTMMFWYRQQPGQSLTLIATANQGSEATYESGFVIDKFPISRPNLTFSTLTVSNMSPEDSSIYLCSVGLNLRETQYFGPGTRLLVL.

This clonotype was seen a few times. This chain connects TRBV24-1 to TRBJ1-1, with D uncertain. CDR1 and CDR2 (germline): KGHDR, SFDVKD. The V end was cut by 3 bases, the J end by 7 bases, with 8 bases between. CDR3 length equals 12 residues. The CDR3 reads CATSDAGSEAFF. The CDR3, as DNA: TGTGCCACCAGTGATGCCGGGAGTGAAGCTTTCTTT.

The V and J genes are TRBV7-2 and TRBJ1-6; unclear D gene. Germline V gene lookup returns CDR1 SGHTA and CDR2 FQGNSA. This CDR3 is 13 amino acids long. V gave up 5 bases and J gave up 13 bases, with 15 bases separating them. The CDR3 region is CASSLALSVPLHF. For the CDR3, the DNA is TGTGCCAGCAGCCTCGCCCTGTCGGTTCCCCTCCACTTT.

This chain's CDR3 is CASSRRRGVDTEAFF. CDR3 coding DNA: TGTGCCAGCAGCCGGCGCAGGGGGGTGGACACTGAAGCTTTCTTT. V is TRBV7-2 and J is TRBJ1-1; 7 bases fit TRBD1. CDR3 size: 15 residues. CDR1 SGHTA and CDR2 FQGNSA come from the germline V gene. Germline trimming cut 5 bases from V and 3 bases from J; bases unmatched to any gene: 9.

This chain joins TRBV20-1 and TRBJ2-1, with 9 bases that match TRBD2. With 7 bases clipped from V and 0 bases from J, the junction kept 13 bases outside the gene matches. The CDR3 runs to 17 residues. CDR1 is DFQATT, CDR2 SNEGSKA, per germline (reference sequence). The chain's CDR3 is CSVPGSSGAPSYNEQFF. The CDR3 nucleotides are TGCAGTGTCCCTGGGTCTAGCGGGGCGCCCTCCTACAATGAGCAGTTCTTC.

The chain couples TRBV28 to TRBJ1-1, with D possibly being TRBD1 (6 bases). CDR1 and CDR2 from the germline V gene are MDHEN and SYDVKM. The V end lost 7 bases, the J end lost 6 bases, and 15 bases lay between the germline ends. The CDR3 runs 13 residues. This chain's CDR3 is CASKEGGRSEAFF. Here the CDR3 DNA reads TGTGCCAGCAAGGAGGGGGGGAGGTCTGAAGCTTTCTTT.

This clonotype was recorded at least ten times. The rearrangement joins TRBV12-3 or TRBV12-4 to TRBJ1-6, with D hard to call. The CDR3 contains 13 residues. The V end was cut by 5 bases, the J end by 9 bases, with 11 bases between. The CDR3 DNA follows: TGTGCCAGCAGTCCGGAGGGAGGTTCACCCCTCCACTTT. Translating it yields CASSPEGGSPLHF.

A few counts support this clonotype. J is TRBJ2-1 and V is TRBV11-3, with a weak D call TRBD2 (6 bases). The CDR3 is made up of 15 amino acids. Germline lookup yields CDR1 SGHNT and CDR2 YENEEA. Trimming took off 3 bases at V and 7 bases at J, with 16 bases between the two ends. This CDR3 is CASSFTSLLGNEQFF. Written as DNA, the CDR3 is TGTGCCAGCAGCTTCACTAGCCTCTTAGGTAATGAGCAGTTCTTC. Combining the CDR3 with reference TRBV11-3 and TRBJ2-1 gives the whole variable domain EAGVVQSPRYKIIEKKQPVAFWCNPISGHNTLYWYLQNLGQGPELLIRYENEEAVDDSQLPKDRFSAERLKGVDSTLKIQPAELGDSAVYLCASSFTSLLGNEQFFGPGTRLTVL.

This clonotype occurred a few times. This sequence joins TRBV5-1 and TRBJ2-2; D uncertain. This CDR3 region has 13 residues. The V gene lost 5 bases and the J gene lost 4 bases, with 9 bases spanning the gap. Germline CDR1 SGHRS, CDR2 YFSETQ. As DNA, the CDR3 is TGCGCCAGCAGAGTAGCAGTCACCGGGGAGCTGTTTTTT. This translates into CASRVAVTGELFF.

This chain connects TRBV7-2 to TRBJ2-1; tentatively, D is TRBD2 (5 bases). Trimming stripped 7 bases from V and 6 bases from J, with 10 bases between. The CDR3 totals 12 residues. Germline-derived CDR1 and CDR2 are SGHTA and FQGNSA. The CDR3 sequence: CASNRGPNEQFF. The CDR3 DNA follows: TGTGCCAGCAATCGGGGTCCCAATGAGCAGTTCTTC.

This clonotype showed up just a few times. The J gene is TRBJ2-7, the V gene TRBV27; D may be TRBD1 (6 bases). Germline CDR1 MNHEY, CDR2 SMNVEV (reference sequence). V lost 5 bases and J 2 bases, leaving 19 bases between the germline ends. This CDR3 contains 16 residues. The CDR3, as DNA: TGTGCCAGCAGTCCCTACAGGGCAACGTTTCCCTACGAGCAGTACTTC. This codes for CASSPYRATFPYEQYF.

The chain joins TRBV6-2 or TRBV6-3 to TRBJ1-2; D is unresolved. Trimming took off 0 bases at V and 8 bases at J, with 16 bases between the two ends. Germline CDR1 and CDR2: MNHEY and SVGEGT. The CDR3 extends over 15 amino acids. The CDR3 protein is CASSYSLLPTLGYTF. CDR3 sequence (DNA): TGTGCCAGCAGTTACTCGCTCCTCCCCACTCTCGGCTACACCTTC.